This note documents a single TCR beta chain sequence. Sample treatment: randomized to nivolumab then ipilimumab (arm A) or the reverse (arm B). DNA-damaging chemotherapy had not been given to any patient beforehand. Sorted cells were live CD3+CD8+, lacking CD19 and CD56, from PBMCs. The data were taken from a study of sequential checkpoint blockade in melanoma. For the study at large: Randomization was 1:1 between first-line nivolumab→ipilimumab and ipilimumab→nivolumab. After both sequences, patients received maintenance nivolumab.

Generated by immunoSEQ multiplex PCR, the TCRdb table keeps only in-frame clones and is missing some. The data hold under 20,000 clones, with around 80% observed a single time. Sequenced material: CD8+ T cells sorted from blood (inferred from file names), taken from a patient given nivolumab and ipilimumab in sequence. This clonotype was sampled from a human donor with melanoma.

The CDR3 protein is CASMMTSGYTGELFF. In nucleotides, the CDR3 is TGTGCCAGCATGATGACTAGCGGATACACCGGGGAGCTGTTTTTT. V and J are TRBV7-9 and TRBJ2-2; 9 nucleotides align to TRBD2. After removal of 7 bases from V and 3 bases from J, the junction contained 6 bases not matched to a gene. This CDR3 spans 15 amino acids. Germline V lookup: CDR1 SEHNR, CDR2 FQNEAQ (reference sequence).